This T cell receptor (beta chain) is drawn from a study of response to subunit inactivated influenza vaccine (dated by TCRdb to the late 2010s). Study-wide context: Deep quantitative profiling of the T cell receptor repertoire was used in the study to follow responses to a trivalent subunit inactivated influenza vaccine. Overall results and qualifications from the work: The authors suggested that each seasonal influenza vaccination may recruit only a limited number of new T cells.

Points on this clonotype: There is no known antigen for this receptor. Nothing much larger sits one base from this clone, and base qualities are not available.

Library creation used RT-PCR. Instrument on record: Illumina HiSeq 2500. TCRdb reran the public reads through fastp at Q25 and MiXCR, keeping productive beta chains. Entries that share a CDR3 protein sequence are merged under the most common genes and DNA. The sample table lists some 640,000 distinct CDR3 sequences, around 14% of them with a count of one. The ten largest clones add up to 5.5% to 8% of the sample. The TCR sequence derives from a man aged 50-59 years who received an inactivated influenza vaccine. Donor details come from another sample of the same person, matched by shared clones. Sequencing was performed on PBMCs from blood, taken less than 15 days before vaccination.

The CDR3 corresponds to CASSPQQGYNEQFF. The base sequence is TGTGCCAGCTCACCACAACAGGGTTACAATGAGCAGTTCTTC. The receptor chain draws on TRBV18 and TRBJ2-1; the D gene is perhaps TRBD1, from 6 matching bases. CDR1 and CDR2 (KGHSH, LQKENI) derive from the germline V gene. V sheds 1 base and J sheds 4 bases, leaving 8 bases between their ends. The CDR3 contains 14 residues, cysteine and phenylalanine counted. The CDR3 DNA has 42 bases and is translated from base 1.